This T cell receptor beta chain emerged from a study of blood T cell repertoires in COVID-19. Study context: The study drew acute and convalescent COVID-19 samples from the United States, Italy and Spain. Nucleic acid was either cDNA or gDNA, and it came from T cells, B-cell-depleted T cells, or PBMCs.

Trimming stripped 5 bases from V and 8 bases from J, with 12 bases between. The germline V gene encodes CDR1 LNHDA and CDR2 SQIVND (reference sequence). CDR3 size: 13 residues. How the authors handled the data: Cell counts per sample came from amplifying reference gene primers. Assay: immunoSEQ multiplex PCR; the TCRdb copy retains only in-frame clones and omits some. Clone size and V and J calls were adopted from that table, with D and trimming inferred from the DNA. The sample includes some 150,000 clones, about 85% of them seen just once. The sample was peripheral blood. The receptor's source is a woman aged 80 or older in a cohort sampled during active or convalescent COVID-19. The chain links TRBV19 to TRBJ1-4; D remains unclear. CDR3 loop: CASSGRHGEKLFF. In DNA form, the CDR3 reads TGTGCCAGTAGTGGAAGGCACGGGGAAAAACTGTTTTTT.